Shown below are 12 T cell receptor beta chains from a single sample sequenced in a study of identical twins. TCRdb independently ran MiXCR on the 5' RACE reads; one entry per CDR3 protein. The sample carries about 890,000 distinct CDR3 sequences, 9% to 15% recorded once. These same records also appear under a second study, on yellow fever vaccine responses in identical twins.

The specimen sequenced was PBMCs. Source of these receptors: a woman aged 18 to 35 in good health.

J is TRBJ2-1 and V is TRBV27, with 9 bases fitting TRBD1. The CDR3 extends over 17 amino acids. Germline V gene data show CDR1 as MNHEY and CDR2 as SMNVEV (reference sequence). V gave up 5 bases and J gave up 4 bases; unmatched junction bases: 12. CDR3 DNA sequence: TGTGCCAGCAGTCCAACAACCGGGACAGGGTTTTACAATGAGCAGTTCTTC. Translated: CASSPTTGTGFYNEQFF.

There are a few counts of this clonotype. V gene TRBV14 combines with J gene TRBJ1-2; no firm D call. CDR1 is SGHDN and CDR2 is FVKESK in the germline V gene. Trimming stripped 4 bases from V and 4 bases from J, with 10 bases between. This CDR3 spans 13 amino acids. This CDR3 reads CASSPARGYGYTF. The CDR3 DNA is TGTGCCAGCAGCCCCGCCCGGGGCTATGGCTACACCTTC.

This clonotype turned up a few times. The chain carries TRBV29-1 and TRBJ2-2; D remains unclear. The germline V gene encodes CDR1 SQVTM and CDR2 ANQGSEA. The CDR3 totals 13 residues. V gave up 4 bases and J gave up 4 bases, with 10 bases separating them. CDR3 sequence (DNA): TGCAGCGTTGTGCCGGAAGGCACCGGGGAGCTGTTTTTT. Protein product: CSVVPEGTGELFF.

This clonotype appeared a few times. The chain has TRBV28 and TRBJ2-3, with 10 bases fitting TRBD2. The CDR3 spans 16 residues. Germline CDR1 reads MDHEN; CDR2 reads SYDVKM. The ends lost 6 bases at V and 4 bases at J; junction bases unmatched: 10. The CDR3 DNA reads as TGTGCCAGCAGCCCGACCGGGACTAGCGCTGCAGATACGCAGTATTTT. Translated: CASSPTGTSAADTQYF.

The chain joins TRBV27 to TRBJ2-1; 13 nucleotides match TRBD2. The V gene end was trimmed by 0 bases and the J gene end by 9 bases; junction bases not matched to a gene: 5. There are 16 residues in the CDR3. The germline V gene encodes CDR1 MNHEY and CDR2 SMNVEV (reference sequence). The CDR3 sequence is CASSLSKLAGGREQFF. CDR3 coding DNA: TGTGCCAGCAGTTTATCGAAACTAGCGGGAGGGCGTGAGCAGTTCTTC.

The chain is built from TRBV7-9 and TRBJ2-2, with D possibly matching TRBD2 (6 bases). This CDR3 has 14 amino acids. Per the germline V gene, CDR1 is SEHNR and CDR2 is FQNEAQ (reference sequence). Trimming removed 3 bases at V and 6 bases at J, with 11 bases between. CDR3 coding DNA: TGTGCCAGCAGCTTGGTAGCGGTCGCCGGGGAGCTGTTTTTT. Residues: CASSLVAVAGELFF.

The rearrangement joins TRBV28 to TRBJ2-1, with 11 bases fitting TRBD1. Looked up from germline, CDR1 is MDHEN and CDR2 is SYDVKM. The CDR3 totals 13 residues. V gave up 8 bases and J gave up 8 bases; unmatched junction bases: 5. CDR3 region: CASGQGAGDEQFF. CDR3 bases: TGTGCCAGCGGACAGGGGGCTGGCGATGAGCAGTTCTTC.

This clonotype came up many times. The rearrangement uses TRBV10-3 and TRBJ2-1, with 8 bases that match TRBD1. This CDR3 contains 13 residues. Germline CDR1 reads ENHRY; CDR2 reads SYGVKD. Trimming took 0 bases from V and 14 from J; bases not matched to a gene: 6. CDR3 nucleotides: TGTGCCATCAGTGAGTCGGACAGGGTGAAGGAGTTCTTC. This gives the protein CAISESDRVKEFF.

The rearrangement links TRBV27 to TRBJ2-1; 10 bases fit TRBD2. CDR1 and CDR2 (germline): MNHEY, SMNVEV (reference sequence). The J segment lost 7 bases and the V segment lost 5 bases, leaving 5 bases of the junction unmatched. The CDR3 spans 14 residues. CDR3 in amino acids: CASSRGLALNEQFF. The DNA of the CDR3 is TGTGCCAGCAGTCGGGGACTAGCGCTTAATGAGCAGTTCTTC.

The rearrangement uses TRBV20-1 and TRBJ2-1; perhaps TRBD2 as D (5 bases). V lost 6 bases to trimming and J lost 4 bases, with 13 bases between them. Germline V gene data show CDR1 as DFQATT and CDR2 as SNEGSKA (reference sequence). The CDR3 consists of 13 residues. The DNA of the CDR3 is TGCAGTGCCCGGACTCTTATATACAATGAGCAGTTCTTC. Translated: CSARTLIYNEQFF.

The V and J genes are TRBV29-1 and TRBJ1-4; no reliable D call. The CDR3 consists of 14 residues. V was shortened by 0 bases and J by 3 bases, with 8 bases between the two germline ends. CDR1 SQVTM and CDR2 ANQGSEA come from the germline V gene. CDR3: CSVEDPWSNEKLFF. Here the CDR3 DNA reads TGCAGCGTTGAAGATCCTTGGTCTAATGAAAAACTGTTTTTT.

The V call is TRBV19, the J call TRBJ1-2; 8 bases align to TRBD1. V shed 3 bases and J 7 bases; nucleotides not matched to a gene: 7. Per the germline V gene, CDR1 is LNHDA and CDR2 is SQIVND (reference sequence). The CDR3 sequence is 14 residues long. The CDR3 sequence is CASSIMMDRAGYTF. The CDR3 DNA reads TGTGCCAGTAGTATTATGATGGACAGGGCTGGCTACACCTTC. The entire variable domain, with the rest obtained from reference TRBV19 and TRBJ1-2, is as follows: DGGITQSPKYLFRKEGQNVTLSCEQNLNHDAMYWYRQDPGQGLRLIYYSQIVNDFQKGDIAEGYSVSREKKESFPLTVTSAQKNPTAFYLCASSIMMDRAGYTFGSGTRLTVV.